Reported below is one T cell receptor (beta chain). Per the original data handling: Scientists estimated how many nucleated cells there were by amplifying reference gene primers. Sequencing used immunoSEQ multiplex PCR; TCRdb keeps in-frame clones, though not all of them. V and J calls and clone size are copied from that table; D and trimming were computed from the DNA. The sample carries some 300,000 clones, under 90% recorded once. The data belong to a study of blood T cell repertoires in COVID-19. Study members were between about 18 and 89 years old and lived in 24 US regions. The TCR comes from a woman in her forties or fifties who had been exposed to COVID-19. Material: PBMCs or T cells enriched from blood (not recorded which).

The CDR3 here is CASSQTTGELFF. DNA for the CDR3: TGTGCCAGCAGCCAAACTACCGGGGAGCTGTTTTTT. V usage is TRBV3-1 (or the pseudogene TRBV3-2) and J usage is TRBJ2-2, with D uncertain. V was shortened by 2 bases and J by 5 bases, with 3 bases between the two germline ends. This CDR3 region has 12 residues. CDR1 and CDR2 from the germline V gene are LGHDT and YNNKEL (reference sequence).